The clone carrying this T cell receptor beta chain has only a few counts. In the ophthalmopathy cohort, Clinical Activity Score was at least 3, NOSPECS grade at least 4, and duration under 3 months. This entry comes from a study of T cells in Graves' hyperthyroidism and ophthalmopathy. Authors of the study amplified TCR beta CDR3 regions from RNA transcripts. First-round RT-PCR of the TCR CDR3 relied on the HTBI primer set. TCRdb re-analysed the multiplex PCR reads in MiXCR, keeping a single row per CDR3 protein. The data show around 500,000 distinct CDR3 sequences, 15% to 20% seen once. Sample: blood. This TCR was recovered from a woman aged 25 to 45 with Graves' ophthalmopathy.

The chain's CDR3 is CASSLGRRAPGYEQYF. The CDR3 bases are TGTGCCAGCAGCTTAGGGCGGCGTGCCCCTGGCTACGAGCAGTACTTC. The chain links TRBV11-2 to TRBJ2-7; unclear D gene. The V gene lost 1 base and the J gene lost 3 bases, with 16 bases spanning the gap. CDR3 length: 16 residues. Germline CDR1 and CDR2: SGHAT and FQNNGV.